The next 12 T cell receptor beta chains were all read from a single sample in a study of T-cell reconstitution after alpha-beta-depleted transplantation in children. Unique molecular identifiers featured in how the TCRbeta library was prepared. TCRdb analysed the PCR reads with MiXCR anew, one entry per CDR3 protein. The table records nearly 350,000 distinct CDR3 sequences, 16% of them present only once. The sample was PBMCs, mostly from graft donor cells, taken 360 days after TCRalphabeta/CD19-depleted stem cell transplant. These receptors all come from a male patient aged 2 to 9 who had a stem cell transplant for acute lymphoblastic leukemia, so the T cells may come from the graft donor.

The chain joins TRBV20-1 to TRBJ2-5; TRBD2 agrees at 14 bases. V gave up 5 bases and J gave up 6 bases; unmatched junction bases: 8. The germline CDR1 and CDR2 sequences are DFQATT and SNEGSKA (reference sequence). This CDR3 contains 15 residues. CDR3 in amino acids: CSAVRGTSGRKTQYF. CDR3 sequence (DNA): TGCAGTGCTGTCCGGGGGACTAGCGGGAGAAAGACCCAGTACTTC.

The V call is TRBV5-1, the J call TRBJ1-1; 7 bases agree with TRBD1. With 1 base clipped from V and 1 base from J, the junction kept 1 base outside the gene matches. The germline V gene encodes CDR1 SGHRS and CDR2 YFSETQ. This CDR3 has 14 residues. CDR3 coding DNA: TGCGCCAGCAGCTTGTACAGGGGGAACACTGAAGCTTTCTTT. It translates to CASSLYRGNTEAFF.

V and J are TRBV19 and TRBJ2-1, with D unresolved. The CDR3 sequence is 13 residues long. The V end lost 4 bases, the J end lost 7 bases, and 11 bases lay between the germline ends. In germline, CDR1 is LNHDA, CDR2 SQIVND (reference sequence). CDR3 loop: CASSNIRANEQFF. In DNA, the CDR3 is TGTGCCAGTAGTAACATACGGGCGAATGAGCAGTTCTTC.

The chain combines TRBV7-8 with TRBJ2-5, with D possibly matching TRBD2 (7 bases). Deletions cut 6 bases from V and 2 bases from J, with 19 bases between. Germline V gene data show CDR1 as SGHVS and CDR2 as FQNEAQ. The CDR3 is made up of 16 amino acids. The CDR3 DNA reads as TGTGCCAGCAGTCACCGGTCCCGGGGGGCACAAGAGACCCAGTACTTC. Residues: CASSHRSRGAQETQYF.

This clonotype was seen at least ten times. J is TRBJ1-1 and V is TRBV12-3 or TRBV12-4, with D hard to call. This CDR3 is 13 amino acids long. V dropped 6 bases and J dropped 4 bases, with 12 bases sitting between them. CDR3 in DNA: TGTGCCAGCAGATTGGGAGGTAGCACTGAAGCTTTCTTT. Its translation: CASRLGGSTEAFF.

The chain links TRBV12-3 or TRBV12-4 to TRBJ2-1; 8 bases map to TRBD2. The CDR3 sequence is 15 residues long. The ends lost 6 bases at V and 4 bases at J; junction bases unmatched: 8. The CDR3 region is CASSTLAGNYNEQFF. The CDR3 nucleotides read TGTGCCAGCAGCACCCTAGCGGGTAATTACAATGAGCAGTTCTTC.

This chain uses TRBV20-1 with TRBJ2-1; D possibly matches TRBD1 or TRBD2 (5 bases each). In germline, CDR1 is DFQATT, CDR2 SNEGSKA (reference sequence). This CDR3 region has 16 residues. Trimming cost V 5 bases and J 4 bases, with 21 bases left between them. The chain's CDR3 is CSASSFEVEGYNEQFF. Written as DNA, the CDR3 is TGCAGTGCTTCCTCTTTCGAGGTTGAGGGGTACAATGAGCAGTTCTTC.

The gene calls are TRBV3-1 and TRBJ2-1; perhaps TRBD1 as D (5 bases). CDR1 is LGHDT and CDR2 is YNNKEL in the germline V gene (reference sequence). Trimming stripped 4 bases from V and 7 bases from J, with 14 bases between. This CDR3 spans 14 amino acids. CDR3 DNA: TGTGCCAGCAGCCTCCAGGGATTCTTGAATGAGCAGTTCTTC. This sequence encodes CASSLQGFLNEQFF.

The chain links TRBV27 to TRBJ2-1, with 7 bases aligning to TRBD2. The trim removed 3 bases at V and 6 bases at J, leaving 5 bases unmatched. CDR1 is MNHEY, CDR2 SMNVEV, per germline (reference sequence). This CDR3 spans 14 amino acids. CDR3 DNA: TGTGCCAGCAGTTTCGCGGGAGAATTCAATGAGCAGTTCTTC. It codes for CASSFAGEFNEQFF.

This clonotype came up a few times. V is TRBV20-1 and J is TRBJ2-1, with 8 positions matching TRBD2. The V and J ends lost 0 bases and 4 bases, in that order; junction bases with no gene match: 5. CDR3 length equals 15 residues. Germline CDR1 and CDR2: DFQATT and SNEGSKA (reference sequence). CDR3 bases: TGCAGTGCTAGAGATGCGGGAGGCATTTACAATGAGCAGTTCTTC. It codes for CSARDAGGIYNEQFF.

CDR3 nucleotides: TGTGCCAGCAGCCATCCAGGGGCCAGTAACTATGGCTACACCTTC. Translating gives CASSHPGASNYGYTF. The gene calls are TRBV3-1 and TRBJ1-2, with a possible D match to TRBD1 (6 bases). Germline V CDR1 and CDR2: LGHDT, YNNKEL (reference sequence). This CDR3 contains 15 residues. Trimming removed 3 bases at V and 1 base at J, with 12 bases between.

This clonotype was counted many times. This chain connects TRBV12-3 or TRBV12-4 to TRBJ2-5; tentatively, D is TRBD2 (6 bases). This CDR3 spans 15 amino acids. V dropped 6 bases and J dropped 2 bases, with 16 bases sitting between them. The CDR3 DNA is TGTGCCAGCAGCCCGGGACTCCTAAGGCAAGAGACCCAGTACTTC. Its translation: CASSPGLLRQETQYF.